The entry below describes one TCR beta chain. What it recognizes is unknown. The data were taken from a study of post-analysis software for immune sequencing data. Unique molecular identifiers had been added to the TCR beta cDNA libraries. TCRdb independently ran MiXCR on the PCR reads; one entry per CDR3 protein. There are about 460,000 distinct CDR3 sequences in the sample; approximately 45% occur only once, and roughly 12% lies in the top ten. Germline V gives CDR1 LNHDA, CDR2 SQIVND (reference sequence). J gave up 3 bases and V 5 bases, and 6 bases lay outside the gene matches. The CDR3 is 15 residues long. General study findings and limits: TRBV5-6, TRBV5-1 and TRBV20-1 were among four to six TRBV segments more frequent in patients than controls. In multiple sclerosis, normalized Chao1 diversity was significantly below that of controls.

The clonotype comes from a girl aged 5 to 17 with multiple sclerosis. V and J are TRBV19 and TRBJ2-7; 11 bases agree with TRBD1. The sample consisted of blood. Here the CDR3 reads CASSAGQGANYEQYF. The CDR3 bases are TGTGCCAGTAGTGCTGGACAGGGGGCCAACTACGAGCAGTACTTC.